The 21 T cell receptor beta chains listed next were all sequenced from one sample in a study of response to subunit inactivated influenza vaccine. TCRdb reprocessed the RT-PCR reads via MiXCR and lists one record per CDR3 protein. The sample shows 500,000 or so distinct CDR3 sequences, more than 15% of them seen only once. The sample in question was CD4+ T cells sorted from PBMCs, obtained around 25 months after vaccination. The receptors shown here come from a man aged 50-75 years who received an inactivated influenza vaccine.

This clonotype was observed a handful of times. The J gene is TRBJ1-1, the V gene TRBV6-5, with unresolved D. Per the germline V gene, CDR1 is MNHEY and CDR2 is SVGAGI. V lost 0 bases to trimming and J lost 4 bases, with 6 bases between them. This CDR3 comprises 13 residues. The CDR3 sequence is CASSYSWGTEAFF. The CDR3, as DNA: TGTGCCAGCAGTTACTCGTGGGGCACTGAAGCTTTCTTT.

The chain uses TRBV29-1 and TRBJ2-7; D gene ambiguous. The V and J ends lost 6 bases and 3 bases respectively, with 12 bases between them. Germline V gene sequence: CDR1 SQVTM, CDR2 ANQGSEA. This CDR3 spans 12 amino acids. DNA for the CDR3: TGCAGCGTGAAGGACGGAAGCTACGAGCAGTACTTC. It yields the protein CSVKDGSYEQYF.

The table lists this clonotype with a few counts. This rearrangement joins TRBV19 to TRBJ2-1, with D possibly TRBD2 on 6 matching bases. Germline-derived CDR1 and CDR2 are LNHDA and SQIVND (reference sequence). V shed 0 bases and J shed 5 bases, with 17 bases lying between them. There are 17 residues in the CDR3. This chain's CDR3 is CASSIDLMGLNNNEQFF. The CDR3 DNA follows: TGTGCCAGTAGTATAGATCTGATGGGACTTAACAACAATGAGCAGTTCTTC.

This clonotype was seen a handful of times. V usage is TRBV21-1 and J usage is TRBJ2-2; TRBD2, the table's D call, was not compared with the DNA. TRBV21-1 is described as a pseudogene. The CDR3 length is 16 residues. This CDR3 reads CASLRGLAGHTGELFF. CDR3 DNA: TGTGCCAGCCTTCGGGGCCTAGCGGGTCACACCGGGGAGCTGTTTTTT.

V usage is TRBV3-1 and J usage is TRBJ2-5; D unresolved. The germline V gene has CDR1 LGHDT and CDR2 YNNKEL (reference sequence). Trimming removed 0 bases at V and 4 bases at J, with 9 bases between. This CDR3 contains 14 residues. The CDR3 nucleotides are TGTGCCAGCAGCCAAGATCAAAGGACAGAGACCCAGTACTTC. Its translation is CASSQDQRTETQYF.

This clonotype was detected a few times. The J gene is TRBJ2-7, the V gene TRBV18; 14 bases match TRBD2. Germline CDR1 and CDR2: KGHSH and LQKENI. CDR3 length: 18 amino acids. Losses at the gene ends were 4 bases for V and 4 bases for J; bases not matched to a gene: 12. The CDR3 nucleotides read TGTGCCAGCTCACTCCCTGCGGGACTAGCGGGAGAAAGGTACGAGCAGTACTTC. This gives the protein CASSLPAGLAGERYEQYF.

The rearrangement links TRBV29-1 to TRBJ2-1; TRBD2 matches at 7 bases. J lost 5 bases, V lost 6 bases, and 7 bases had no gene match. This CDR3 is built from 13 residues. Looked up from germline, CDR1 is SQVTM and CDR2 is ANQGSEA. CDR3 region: CSVGGSSDNEQFF. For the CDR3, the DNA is TGCAGCGTGGGGGGGTCGTCTGACAATGAGCAGTTCTTC.

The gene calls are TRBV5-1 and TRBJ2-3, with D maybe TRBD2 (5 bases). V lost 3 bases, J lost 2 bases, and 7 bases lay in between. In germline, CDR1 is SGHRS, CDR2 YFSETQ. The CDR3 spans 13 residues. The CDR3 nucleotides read TGCGCCAGCAGCTCTGACTACACAGATACGCAGTATTTT. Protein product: CASSSDYTDTQYF.

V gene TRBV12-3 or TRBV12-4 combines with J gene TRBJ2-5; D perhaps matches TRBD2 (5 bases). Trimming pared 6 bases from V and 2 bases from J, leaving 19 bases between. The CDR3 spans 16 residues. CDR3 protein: CASSSRWAGKQETQYF. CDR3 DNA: TGTGCCAGCAGCTCCCGGTGGGCCGGGAAACAAGAGACCCAGTACTTC.

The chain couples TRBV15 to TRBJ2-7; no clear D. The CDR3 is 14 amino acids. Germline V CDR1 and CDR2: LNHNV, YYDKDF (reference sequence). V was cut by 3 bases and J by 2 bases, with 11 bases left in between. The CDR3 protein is CATSRGFDTYEQYF. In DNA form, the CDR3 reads TGTGCCACCAGCAGGGGGTTTGACACCTACGAGCAGTACTTC.

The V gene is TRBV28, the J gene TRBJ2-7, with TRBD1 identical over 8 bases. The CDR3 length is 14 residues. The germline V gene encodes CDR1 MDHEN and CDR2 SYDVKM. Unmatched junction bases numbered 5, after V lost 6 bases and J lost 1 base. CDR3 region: CASRTDRVSYEQYF. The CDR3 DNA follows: TGTGCCAGCAGGACGGACAGGGTTTCCTACGAGCAGTACTTC.

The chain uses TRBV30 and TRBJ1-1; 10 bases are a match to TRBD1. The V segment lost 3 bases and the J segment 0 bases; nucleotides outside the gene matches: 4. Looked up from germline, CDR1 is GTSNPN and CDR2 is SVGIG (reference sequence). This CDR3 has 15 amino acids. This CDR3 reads CAWRRGTGVNTEAFF. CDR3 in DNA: TGTGCCTGGAGGAGGGGGACAGGGGTGAACACTGAAGCTTTCTTT.

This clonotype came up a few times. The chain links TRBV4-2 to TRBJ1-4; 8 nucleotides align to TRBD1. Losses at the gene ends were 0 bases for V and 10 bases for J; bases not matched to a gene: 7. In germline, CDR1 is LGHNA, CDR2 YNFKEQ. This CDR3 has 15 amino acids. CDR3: CASSQDQGAVGKLFF. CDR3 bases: TGTGCCAGCAGCCAAGATCAGGGGGCTGTCGGAAAACTGTTTTTT.

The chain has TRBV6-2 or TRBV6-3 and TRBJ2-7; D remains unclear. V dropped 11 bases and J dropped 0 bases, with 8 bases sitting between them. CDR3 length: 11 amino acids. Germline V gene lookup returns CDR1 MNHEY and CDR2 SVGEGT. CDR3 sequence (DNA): TGTGCCGCTGCGGCCTCCTACGAGCAGTACTTC. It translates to CAAAASYEQYF.

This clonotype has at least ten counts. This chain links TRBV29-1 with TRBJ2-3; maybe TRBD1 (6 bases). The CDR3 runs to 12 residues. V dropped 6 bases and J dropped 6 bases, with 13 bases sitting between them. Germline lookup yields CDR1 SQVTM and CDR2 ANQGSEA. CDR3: CSVSDRPDTQYF. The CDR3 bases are TGCAGCGTCTCCGACAGGCCCGATACGCAGTATTTT.

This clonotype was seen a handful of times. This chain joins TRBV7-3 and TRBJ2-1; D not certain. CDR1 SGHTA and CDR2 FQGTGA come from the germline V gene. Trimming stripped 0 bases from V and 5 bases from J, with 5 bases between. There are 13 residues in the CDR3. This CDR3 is CASSLTDDNEQFF. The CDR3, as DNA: TGTGCCAGCAGCTTAACGGACGACAATGAGCAGTTCTTC.

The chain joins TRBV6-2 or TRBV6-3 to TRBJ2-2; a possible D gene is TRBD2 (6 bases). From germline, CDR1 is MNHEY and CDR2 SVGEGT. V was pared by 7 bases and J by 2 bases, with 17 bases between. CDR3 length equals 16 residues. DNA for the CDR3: TGTGCCAGCAATCCTTTTCGGGGGTCAAACACCGGGGAGCTGTTTTTT. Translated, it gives CASNPFRGSNTGELFF.

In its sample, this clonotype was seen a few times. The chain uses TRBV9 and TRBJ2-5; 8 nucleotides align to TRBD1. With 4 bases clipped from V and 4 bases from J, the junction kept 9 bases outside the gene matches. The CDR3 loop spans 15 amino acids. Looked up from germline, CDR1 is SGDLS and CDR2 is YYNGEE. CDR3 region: CASSQSGGAGETQYF. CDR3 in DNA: TGTGCCAGCAGCCAATCAGGGGGCGCGGGAGAGACCCAGTACTTC.

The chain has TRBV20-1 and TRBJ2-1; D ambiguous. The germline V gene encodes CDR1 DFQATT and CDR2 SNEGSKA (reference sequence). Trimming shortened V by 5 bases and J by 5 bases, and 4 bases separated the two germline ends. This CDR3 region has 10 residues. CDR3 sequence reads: CSALNNEQFF. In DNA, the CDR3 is TGCAGTGCTCTGAACAATGAGCAGTTCTTC.

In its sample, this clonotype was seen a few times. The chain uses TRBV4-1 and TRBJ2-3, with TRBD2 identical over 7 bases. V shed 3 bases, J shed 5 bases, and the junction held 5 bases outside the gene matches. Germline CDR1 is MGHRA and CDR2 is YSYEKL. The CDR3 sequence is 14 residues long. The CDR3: CASSHLGGKDTQYF. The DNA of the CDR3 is TGCGCCAGCAGCCATCTGGGGGGGAAAGATACGCAGTATTTT.

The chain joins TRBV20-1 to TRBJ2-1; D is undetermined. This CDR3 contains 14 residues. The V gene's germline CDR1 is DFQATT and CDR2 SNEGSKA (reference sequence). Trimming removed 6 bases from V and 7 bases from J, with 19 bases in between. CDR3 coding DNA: TGCAGTGCCCAAATCCCGGGCCGTATGAATGAGCAGTTCTTC. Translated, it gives CSAQIPGRMNEQFF.